These 17 T cell receptor beta chains came from one sample sequenced in a study of identical twins. From the 5' RACE reads, TCRdb called clonotypes with MiXCR, one entry per CDR3 protein. The data show 200,000 to 300,000 distinct CDR3 sequences, with 10% to 15% seen just once and approximately 4% held by the top ten. The sample was also reused in another study, on yellow fever vaccine responses in identical twins.

Sequencing was performed on memory (CD45RO+) T cells sorted from blood. Receptor source: a woman younger than 30 in good health.

The rearrangement links TRBV5-4 to TRBJ2-1; possible D gene TRBD2, 7 bases. V lost 1 base and J lost 9, with 11 bases in between. The CDR3 length is 13 residues. The V gene's germline CDR1 is SGHNT and CDR2 YYREEE (reference sequence). CDR3 in amino acids: CASSLSGGSEQFF. The CDR3 DNA reads TGTGCCAGCAGCTTGTCGGGGGGCAGTGAGCAGTTCTTC.

This clonotype was detected a few times. CDR3 in amino acids: CASSPPAYTQYF. The CDR3 nucleotides are TGTGCCAGCAGCCCTCCGGCGTATACGCAGTATTTT. The chain recombines TRBV11-2 with TRBJ2-3; D ambiguous. Germline lookup yields CDR1 SGHAT and CDR2 FQNNGV. Trimming shortened V by 5 bases and J by 7 bases, and 10 bases separated the two germline ends. This CDR3 is 12 amino acids long.

This CDR3 reads CASLFLGDLNTGELFF. In DNA form, the CDR3 reads TGTGCCAGCCTTTTTTTGGGGGACCTGAACACCGGGGAGCTGTTTTTT. The gene calls are TRBV12-3 or TRBV12-4 and TRBJ2-2; D possibly matches TRBD1 or TRBD2 (5 bases each). This CDR3 is built from 16 residues. Trimming cost V 8 bases and J 1 base, with 17 bases left between them.

The chain links TRBV4-2 to TRBJ2-1; TRBD1 might be the D (5 bases). This CDR3 has 16 amino acids. Trimming pared 0 bases from V and 4 bases from J, leaving 13 bases between. Germline assignment: CDR1 LGHNA and CDR2 YNFKEQ. This chain's CDR3 is CASSQESQGSYNEQFF. The CDR3 region has the DNA TGTGCCAGCAGCCAAGAATCGCAGGGATCTTACAATGAGCAGTTCTTC.

The chain employs TRBV5-4 and TRBJ2-2; no clear D gene. V lost 4 bases and J 1 base, leaving 8 bases between the germline ends. Looked up from germline, CDR1 is SGHNT and CDR2 is YYREEE (reference sequence). The CDR3 runs 14 residues. The CDR3 bases are TGTGCCAGCAGCCAAATCGAGAACACCGGGGAGCTGTTTTTT. Residues: CASSQIENTGELFF. Looking up the rest from reference TRBV5-4 and TRBJ2-2 gives the full variable domain: ETGVTQSPTHLIKTRGQQVTLRCSSQSGHNTVSWYQQALGQGPQFIFQYYREEENGRGNFPPRFSGLQFPNYSSELNVNALELDDSALYLCASSQIENTGELFFGEGSRLTVL.

This clonotype appeared a few times. The V call is TRBV20-1, the J call TRBJ1-1, with no clear D. Per germline, CDR1 DFQATT and CDR2 SNEGSKA (reference sequence). The CDR3 covers 14 residues. Trimming removed 3 bases at V and 3 bases at J, with 14 bases between. DNA of the CDR3: TGCAGTGCTAGGGGCGGCCCATCGGACACTGAAGCTTTCTTT. It is translated as CSARGGPSDTEAFF.

The chain is built from TRBV5-6 and TRBJ1-1, with D possibly TRBD1 on 6 matching bases. V lost 6 bases to trimming and J lost 7 bases, with 19 bases between them. This CDR3 is built from 14 residues. CDR1 is SGHDT, CDR2 YYEEEE, per germline. CDR3 loop: CASNRWGGQSEAFF. CDR3 nucleotide sequence: TGTGCCAGCAACCGTTGGGGGGGGCAGAGTGAAGCTTTCTTT.

V and J are TRBV7-9 and TRBJ2-1; D remains unclear. The CDR3 runs 15 residues. In germline, CDR1 is SEHNR, CDR2 FQNEAQ (reference sequence). Trimming took 7 bases from V and 5 from J, leaving 18 bases between them. The CDR3 coding sequence is TGTGCCAGCACCTCTCCCTCCATTACAAACAATGAGCAGTTCTTC. Protein product: CASTSPSITNNEQFF.

This clonotype was detected a few times. The rearrangement joins TRBV6-5 to TRBJ2-1, with 10 bases fitting TRBD1. J lost 6 bases, V lost 2 bases, and 7 bases had no gene match. CDR1 is MNHEY, CDR2 SVGAGI, per germline. The CDR3 has 16 residues. The CDR3 DNA follows: TGTGCCAGCAGTTACCTTCGGACAGGGGGTACCAATGAGCAGTTCTTC. Translated: CASSYLRTGGTNEQFF.

This clonotype was counted between two and nine times. The V call is TRBV12-3 or TRBV12-4, the J call TRBJ2-7; D possibly matches TRBD1 or TRBD2 (6 bases each). V lost 3 bases and J 3 bases, leaving 12 bases between the germline ends. This CDR3 spans 14 amino acids. This chain's CDR3 is CASSLVEGVYEQYF. The CDR3 DNA reads as TGTGCCAGCAGTTTGGTGGAGGGGGTCTACGAGCAGTACTTC.

This clonotype was picked up a small number of times. The rearrangement uses TRBV7-2 and TRBJ2-7, with TRBD2 matching 12 bases. Trimming cost V 5 bases and J 3 bases; bases outside gene matches: 8. The CDR3 spans 16 residues. Looked up from germline, CDR1 is SGHTA and CDR2 is FQGNSA. Here the CDR3 reads CASSRPTSGGIYEQYF. The CDR3 DNA reads as TGTGCCAGCAGCCGCCCCACTAGCGGGGGGATCTACGAGCAGTACTTC. The full variable domain, completed using reference TRBV7-2 and TRBJ2-7, is GAGVSQSPSNKVTEKGKDVELRCDPISGHTALYWYRQSLGQGLEFLIYFQGNSAPDKSGLPSDRFSAERTGGSVSTLTIQRTQQEDSAVYLCASSRPTSGGIYEQYFGPGTRLTVT.

This clonotype was recorded a few times. The genes are TRBV5-1 and TRBJ1-1; possibly TRBD1 for D (6 bases). The CDR3 has 13 amino acids. Deletions cut 3 bases from V and 7 bases from J, with 13 bases between. CDR1 SGHRS and CDR2 YFSETQ come from the germline V gene. The CDR3 spells CASSSSGEGEAFF. The CDR3 region has the DNA TGCGCCAGCAGCTCCTCAGGGGAGGGTGAAGCTTTCTTT.

CDR3 sequence (DNA): TGTGCCAGCAGTTACATGGACACGGCGGGGCCGTTGGGGACCCAGTACTTC. Translated: CASSYMDTAGPLGTQYF. This chain uses TRBV6-5 with TRBJ2-5, with TRBD2 as a possible D gene (6 bases). The V end was cut by 2 bases, the J end by 7 bases, with 23 bases between. Germline V CDR1 and CDR2: MNHEY, SVGAGI. This CDR3 region has 17 residues.

This clonotype was seen only a few times. The chain uses TRBV7-2 and TRBJ2-1, with 10 bases aligning to TRBD2. The CDR3 consists of 17 residues. After removal of 6 bases from V and 5 bases from J, the junction contained 13 bases not matched to a gene. From germline, CDR1 is SGHTA and CDR2 FQGNSA. The CDR3 loop is CASSPPGSLAGNNEQFF. The CDR3 DNA follows: TGTGCCAGCAGTCCCCCTGGGTCACTAGCGGGAAACAATGAGCAGTTCTTC.

V usage is TRBV12-3 or TRBV12-4 and J usage is TRBJ1-5; possibly TRBD1 for D (5 bases). V lost 0 bases and J 4 bases, leaving 13 bases between the germline ends. This CDR3 region has 16 residues. This CDR3 reads CASSLAQGGGNQPQHF. The CDR3 DNA reads TGTGCCAGCAGTTTAGCGCAGGGAGGTGGGAATCAGCCCCAGCATTTT.

The chain joins TRBV6-1 to TRBJ2-1, with 8 bases aligning to TRBD2. Germline trimming cut 5 bases from V and 2 bases from J; bases unmatched to any gene: 5. CDR1 is MNHNS, CDR2 SASEGT, per germline. This CDR3 has 15 amino acids. The CDR3 is CASSKLAVTYNEQFF. As DNA, the CDR3 is TGTGCCAGCAGTAAACTAGCGGTTACCTACAATGAGCAGTTCTTC.

This chain links TRBV2 with TRBJ2-1; 11 positions agree with TRBD2. The ends lost 8 bases at V and 5 bases at J; junction bases unmatched: 14. CDR3 length: 17 amino acids. Per the germline V gene, CDR1 is SNHLY and CDR2 is FYNNEI. CDR3 amino acids: CASGVTSGGKWDNEQFF. Here the CDR3 DNA reads TGTGCCAGCGGGGTCACTAGCGGGGGAAAGTGGGACAATGAGCAGTTCTTC.